The clone carrying this T cell receptor beta chain occurred many times. These data belong to a study of T-cell memory formation after mild COVID-19. TCRdb reanalysed the 5' RACE reads using MiXCR and keeps one entry per CDR3 protein. The repertoire consists of approximately 230,000 distinct CDR3 sequences, with around 15% occurring once and the leading ten covering around 3.4%. V was shortened by 0 bases and J by 2 bases, with 9 bases between the two germline ends. Germline loops: CDR1 SGHRS, CDR2 YFSETQ. The CDR3 consists of 16 residues. This rearrangement joins TRBV5-1 to TRBJ2-6, with D possibly TRBD1 on 6 matching bases. The sequenced sample consisted of PBMCs or a T cell subset sorted from them (not recorded which). The receptor was isolated from a man aged 18 to 29 who had mild COVID-19 (a few samples of this study predate the infection). Cell type and time point are not known. The CDR3 spells CASSLAQGTGANVLTF. In DNA form, the CDR3 reads TGCGCCAGCAGCTTGGCCCAGGGGACTGGGGCCAACGTCCTGACTTTC.